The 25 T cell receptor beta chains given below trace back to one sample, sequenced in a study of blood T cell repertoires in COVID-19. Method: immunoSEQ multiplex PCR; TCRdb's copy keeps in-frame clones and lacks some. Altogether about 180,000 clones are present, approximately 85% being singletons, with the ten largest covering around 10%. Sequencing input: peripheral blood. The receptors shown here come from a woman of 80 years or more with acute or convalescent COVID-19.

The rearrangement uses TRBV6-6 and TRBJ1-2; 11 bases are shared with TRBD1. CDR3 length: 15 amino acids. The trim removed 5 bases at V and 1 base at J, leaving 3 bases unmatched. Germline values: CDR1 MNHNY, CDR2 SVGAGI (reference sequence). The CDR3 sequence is CASSTGQGVNYGYTF. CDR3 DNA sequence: TGTGCCAGCAGTACGGGACAGGGGGTTAACTATGGCTACACCTTC.

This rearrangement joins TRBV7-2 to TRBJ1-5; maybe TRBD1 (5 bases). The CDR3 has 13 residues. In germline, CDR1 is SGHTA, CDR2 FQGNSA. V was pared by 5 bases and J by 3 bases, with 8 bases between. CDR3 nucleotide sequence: TGTGCCAGCAGCCGGGACTTCAATCAGCCCCAGCATTTT. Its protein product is CASSRDFNQPQHF.

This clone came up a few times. The CDR3 coding sequence is TGTGCCAGCAGTCCCCACCGGGTTTTCAAATATTCCTCCGGGGAGCTGTTTTTT. Translated, it gives CASSPHRVFKYSSGELFF. This rearrangement joins TRBV6-6 to TRBJ2-2; no reliable D call. CDR3 size: 18 residues. Trimming took off 5 bases at V and 6 bases at J, with 25 bases between the two ends. Per the germline V gene, CDR1 is MNHNY and CDR2 is SVGAGI (reference sequence).

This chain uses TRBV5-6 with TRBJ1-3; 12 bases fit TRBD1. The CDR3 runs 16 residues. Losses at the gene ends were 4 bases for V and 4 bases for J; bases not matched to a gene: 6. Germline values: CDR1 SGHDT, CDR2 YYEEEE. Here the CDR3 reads CASSPGQGASGNTIYF. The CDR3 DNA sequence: TGTGCCAGCAGCCCGGGACAGGGGGCTTCAGGAAACACCATATATTTT.

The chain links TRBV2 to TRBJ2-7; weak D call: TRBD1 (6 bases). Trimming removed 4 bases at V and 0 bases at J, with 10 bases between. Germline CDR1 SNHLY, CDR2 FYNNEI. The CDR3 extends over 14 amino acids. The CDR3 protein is CASSVGTPSYEQYF. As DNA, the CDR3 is TGTGCCAGCAGTGTTGGGACACCCTCCTACGAGCAGTACTTC.

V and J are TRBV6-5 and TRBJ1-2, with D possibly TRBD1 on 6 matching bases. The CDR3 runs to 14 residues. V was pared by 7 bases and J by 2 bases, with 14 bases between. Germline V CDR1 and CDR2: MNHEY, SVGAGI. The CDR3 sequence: CASILSQGNYGYTF. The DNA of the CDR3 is TGTGCCAGCATTCTGTCCCAGGGGAACTATGGCTACACCTTC.

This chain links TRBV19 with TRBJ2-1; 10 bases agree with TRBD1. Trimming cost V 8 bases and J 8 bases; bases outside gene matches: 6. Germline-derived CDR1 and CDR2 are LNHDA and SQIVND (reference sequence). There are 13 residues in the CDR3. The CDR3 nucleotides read TGTGCCAGTTCCCGGGACAGGGGATATGAGCAGTTCTTC. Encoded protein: CASSRDRGYEQFF.

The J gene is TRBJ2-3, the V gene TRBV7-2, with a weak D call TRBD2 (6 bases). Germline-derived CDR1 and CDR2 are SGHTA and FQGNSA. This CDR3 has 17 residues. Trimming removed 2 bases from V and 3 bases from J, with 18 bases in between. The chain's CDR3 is CASSLSHRGIETDTQYF. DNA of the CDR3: TGTGCCAGCAGCTTATCCCATCGGGGGATTGAGACAGATACGCAGTATTTT.

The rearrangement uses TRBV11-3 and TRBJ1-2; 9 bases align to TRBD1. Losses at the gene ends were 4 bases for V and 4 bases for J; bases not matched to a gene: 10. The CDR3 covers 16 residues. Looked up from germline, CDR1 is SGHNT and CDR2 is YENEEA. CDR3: CASSSTYRGQGYGYTF. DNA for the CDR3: TGTGCCAGCAGCTCGACCTACAGGGGGCAGGGCTATGGCTACACCTTC.

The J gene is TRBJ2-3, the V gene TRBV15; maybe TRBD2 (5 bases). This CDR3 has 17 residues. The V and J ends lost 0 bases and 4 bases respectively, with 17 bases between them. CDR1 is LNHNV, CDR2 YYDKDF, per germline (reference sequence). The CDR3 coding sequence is TGTGCCACCAGCAGAGATGGGGTTCCGGACTCCGCAGATACGCAGTATTTT. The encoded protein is CATSRDGVPDSADTQYF.

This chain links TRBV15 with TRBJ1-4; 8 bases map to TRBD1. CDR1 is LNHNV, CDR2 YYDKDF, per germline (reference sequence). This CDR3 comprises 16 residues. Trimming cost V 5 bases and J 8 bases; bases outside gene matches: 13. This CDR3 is CATSFTRAGTGEKLFF. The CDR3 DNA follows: TGTGCCACCAGCTTTACCCGTGCAGGGACAGGAGAAAAACTGTTTTTT.

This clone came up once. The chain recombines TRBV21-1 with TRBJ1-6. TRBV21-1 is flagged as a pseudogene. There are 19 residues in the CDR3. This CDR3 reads CASKKSAPSRHFYNSPLHF. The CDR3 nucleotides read TGTGCCAGCAAAAAATCTGCGCCAAGCCGCCATTTCTATAATTCACCCCTCCACTTT.

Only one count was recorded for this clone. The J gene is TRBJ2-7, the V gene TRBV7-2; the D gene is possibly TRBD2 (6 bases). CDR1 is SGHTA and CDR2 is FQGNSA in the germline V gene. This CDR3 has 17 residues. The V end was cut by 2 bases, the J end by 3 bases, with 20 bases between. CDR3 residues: CASSLPGWERAFYEQYF. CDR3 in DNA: TGTGCCAGCAGCTTACCCGGATGGGAGCGGGCTTTCTACGAGCAGTACTTC. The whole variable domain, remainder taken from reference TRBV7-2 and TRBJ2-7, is GAGVSQSPSNKVTEKGKDVELRCDPISGHTALYWYRQSLGQGLEFLIYFQGNSAPDKSGLPSDRFSAERTGGSVSTLTIQRTQQEDSAVYLCASSLPGWERAFYEQYFGPGTRLTVT.

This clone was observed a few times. The CDR3 is CASSEISGGTGELFF. CDR3 nucleotides: TGTGCCAGCAGTGAAATTTCGGGGGGCACCGGGGAGCTGTTTTTT. The V gene is TRBV2, the J gene TRBJ2-2, with 7 bases matching TRBD2. The CDR3 length is 15 residues. The ends lost 2 bases at V and 4 bases at J; junction bases unmatched: 4. From germline, CDR1 is SNHLY and CDR2 FYNNEI.

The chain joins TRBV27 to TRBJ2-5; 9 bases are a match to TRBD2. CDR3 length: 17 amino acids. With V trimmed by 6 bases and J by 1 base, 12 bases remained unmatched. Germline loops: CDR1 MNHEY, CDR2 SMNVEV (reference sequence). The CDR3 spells CASRRLAGVLGQETQYF. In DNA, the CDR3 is TGTGCCAGCAGACGCTTAGCGGGAGTGTTGGGCCAAGAGACCCAGTACTTC.

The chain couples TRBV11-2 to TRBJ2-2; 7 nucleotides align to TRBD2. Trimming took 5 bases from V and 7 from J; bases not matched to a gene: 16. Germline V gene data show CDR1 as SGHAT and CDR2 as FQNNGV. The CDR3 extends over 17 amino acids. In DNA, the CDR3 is TGTGCCAGCAGCCGAACAACAAGGGGAGGCGGGGGCGGGGAGCTGTTTTTT. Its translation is CASSRTTRGGGGGELFF.

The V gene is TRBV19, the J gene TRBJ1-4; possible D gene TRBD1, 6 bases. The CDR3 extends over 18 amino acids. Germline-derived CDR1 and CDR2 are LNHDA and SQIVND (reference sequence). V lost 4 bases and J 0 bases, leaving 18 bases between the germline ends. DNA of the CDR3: TGTGCCAGTAGTAATCCGGGACACCAAAGTGCAACTAATGAAAAACTGTTTTTT. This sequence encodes CASSNPGHQSATNEKLFF. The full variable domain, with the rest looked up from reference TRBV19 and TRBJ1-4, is DGGITQSPKYLFRKEGQNVTLSCEQNLNHDAMYWYRQDPGQGLRLIYYSQIVNDFQKGDIAEGYSVSREKKESFPLTVTSAQKNPTAFYLCASSNPGHQSATNEKLFFGSGTQLSVL.

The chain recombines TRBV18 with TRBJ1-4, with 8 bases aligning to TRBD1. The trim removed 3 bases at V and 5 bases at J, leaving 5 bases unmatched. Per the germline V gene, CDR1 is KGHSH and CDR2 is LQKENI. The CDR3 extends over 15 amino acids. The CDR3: CASSPGTGGNEKLFF. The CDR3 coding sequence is TGTGCCAGCTCACCGGGGACAGGTGGCAATGAAAAACTGTTTTTT. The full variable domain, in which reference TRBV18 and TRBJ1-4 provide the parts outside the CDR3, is NAGVMQNPRHLVRRRGQEARLRCSPMKGHSHVYWYRQLPEEGLKFMVYLQKENIIDESGMPKERFSAEFPKEGPSILRIQQVVRGDSAAYFCASSPGTGGNEKLFFGSGTQLSVL.

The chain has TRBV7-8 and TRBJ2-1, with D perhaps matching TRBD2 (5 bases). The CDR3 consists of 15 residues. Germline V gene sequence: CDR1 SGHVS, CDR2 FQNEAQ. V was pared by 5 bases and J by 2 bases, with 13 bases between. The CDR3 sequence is CASSPLGGPYNEQFF. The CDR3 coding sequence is TGTGCCAGCAGCCCCCTGGGCGGGCCCTACAATGAGCAGTTCTTC.

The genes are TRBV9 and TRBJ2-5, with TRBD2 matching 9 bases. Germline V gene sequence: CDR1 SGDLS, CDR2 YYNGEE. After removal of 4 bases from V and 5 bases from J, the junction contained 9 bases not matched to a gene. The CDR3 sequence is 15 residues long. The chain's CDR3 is CASSPRASGAETQYF. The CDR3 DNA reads TGTGCCAGCAGCCCCCGGGCTAGCGGGGCGGAGACCCAGTACTTC.

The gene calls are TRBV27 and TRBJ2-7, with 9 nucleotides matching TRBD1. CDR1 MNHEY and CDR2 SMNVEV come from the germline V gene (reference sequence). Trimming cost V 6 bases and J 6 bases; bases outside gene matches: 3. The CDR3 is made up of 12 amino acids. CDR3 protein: CASRGTGREQYF. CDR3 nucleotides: TGTGCCAGCAGGGGGACAGGGCGCGAGCAGTACTTC.

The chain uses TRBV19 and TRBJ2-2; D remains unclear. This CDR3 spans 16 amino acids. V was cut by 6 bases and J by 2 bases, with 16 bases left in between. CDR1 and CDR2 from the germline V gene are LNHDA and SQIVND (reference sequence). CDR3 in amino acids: CASSFPETSNTGELFF. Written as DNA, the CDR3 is TGTGCCAGTAGCTTCCCAGAGACTTCAAACACCGGGGAGCTGTTTTTT. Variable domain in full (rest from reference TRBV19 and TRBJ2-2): DGGITQSPKYLFRKEGQNVTLSCEQNLNHDAMYWYRQDPGQGLRLIYYSQIVNDFQKGDIAEGYSVSREKKESFPLTVTSAQKNPTAFYLCASSFPETSNTGELFFGEGSRLTVL.

CDR3 protein: CASSQGGVSSGNTIYF. CDR3 bases: TGTGCCAGCAGCCAAGGCGGGGTCTCCTCTGGAAACACCATATATTTT. The chain carries TRBV4-2 and TRBJ1-3; no reliable D call. V was pared by 1 base and J by 0 bases, with 10 bases between. Germline-derived CDR1 and CDR2 are LGHNA and YNFKEQ. CDR3 length equals 16 residues.

CDR3 DNA: TGTGCCAGTAGTATAGCGGGGGGCGGAGTACGCGATACGCAGTATTTT. Protein product: CASSIAGGGVRDTQYF. The chain combines TRBV19 with TRBJ2-3, with a weak D call TRBD2 (7 bases). Germline V gene data show CDR1 as LNHDA and CDR2 as SQIVND (reference sequence). CDR3 length equals 16 residues. The ends were cut back, 1 base at V and 6 bases at J, with 17 bases in the middle.

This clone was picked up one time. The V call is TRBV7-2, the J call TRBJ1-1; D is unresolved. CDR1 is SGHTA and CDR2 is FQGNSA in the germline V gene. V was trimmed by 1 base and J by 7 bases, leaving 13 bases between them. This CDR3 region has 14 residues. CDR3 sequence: CASSLGFTLGEAFF. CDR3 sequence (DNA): TGTGCCAGCAGCTTAGGGTTTACTCTCGGTGAAGCTTTCTTT. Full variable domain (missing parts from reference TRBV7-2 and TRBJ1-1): GAGVSQSPSNKVTEKGKDVELRCDPISGHTALYWYRQSLGQGLEFLIYFQGNSAPDKSGLPSDRFSAERTGGSVSTLTIQRTQQEDSAVYLCASSLGFTLGEAFFGQGTRLTVV.